This T cell receptor (beta chain) stems from a study of OX40 agonist ivuxolimab in advanced cancers. Sampling of blood occurred at baseline, cycle 4 day 1, and cycle 7 day 1. Profiling relied on immunoSEQ multiplex PCR, and the TCRdb table lists in-frame clones only, not all of them. This sample has approximately 68,000 clones, with just over 85% found just once. CDR1 is MDHEN, CDR2 SYDVKM, per germline. The CDR3 consists of 19 residues. With V trimmed by 2 bases and J by 0 bases, 9 bases remained unmatched. The clonotype comes from an adult with an advanced solid tumor such as melanoma, head and neck, liver or kidney cancer. V and J are TRBV28 and TRBJ2-4; TRBD1 matches at 11 bases. This specimen was CD4+ or CD8+ T cells sorted from blood, taken in a trial of the OX40 agonist ivuxolimab. The CDR3 protein is CASSLEGWGQGVAKNIQYF. For the CDR3, the DNA is TGTGCCAGCAGTTTAGAGGGTTGGGGACAGGGGGTAGCCAAAAACATTCAGTACTTC.